This T cell receptor (beta chain) was captured in a study of blood T cell repertoires in COVID-19. V lost 1 base and J lost 9; bases outside the gene matches: 4. The germline gives CDR1 SQVTM, CDR2 ANQGSEA. This CDR3 has 14 amino acids. Assay: immunoSEQ multiplex PCR; the TCRdb copy retains only in-frame clones and omits some. The table has 250,000 or so clones, approximately 91% seen once. The chain links TRBV29-1 to TRBJ2-1; 12 bases map to TRBD2. The sequence was collected from a woman in her 30s with acute or convalescent COVID-19. Material for sequencing was peripheral blood. The CDR3 bases are TGCAGCGTTGAAGTTTCTAGCGGGAGGGGTGAGCAGTTCTTC. Translating it yields CSVEVSSGRGEQFF.